This passage covers 23 T cell receptor beta chains from one sample sequenced in a study of blood T cell repertoires in COVID-19 (dated by TCRdb to the early 2020s). To prepare the library, the immunoSEQ multiplex PCR assay was applied. The clones in this table, taken by TCRdb from immuneACCESS, are in-frame only. Not every clone is retained; where verified, under half of the shortfall comes from an unresolved V gene, and the cause of the rest is unknown. A total of approximately 80,000 clones appear in this sample, around 80% of them only once. The ten largest account for about 10% of the sample. What was sequenced was peripheral blood. Receptors were obtained from a man aged 55 to 69 with acute or convalescent COVID-19.

This chain joins TRBV18 and TRBJ1-2; D uncertain. Germline assignment: CDR1 KGHSH and CDR2 LQKENI. V shed 3 bases and J shed 5 bases, with 22 bases lying between them. The CDR3 is 17 amino acids. The CDR3 DNA is TGTGCCAGCTCACCGACCGCTGCCCGGGAGGTCTTATATGGCTACACCTTC. Encoded protein: CASSPTAAREVLYGYTF.

The sample holds a few counts of this clone. The CDR3 coding sequence is TGTGCCAGCAGCCTCGGCGGGTCTAGTGGGACCCAGTACTTC. This sequence encodes CASSLGGSSGTQYF. The chain has TRBV11-3 and TRBJ2-5; TRBD2 is a possible D gene (5 bases). V lost 5 bases, J lost 7 bases, and 17 bases lay in between. The CDR3 is 14 residues long. The germline V gene encodes CDR1 SGHNT and CDR2 YENEEA.

This clone was seen only once. The gene calls are TRBV6-9 and TRBJ1-6; D gene ambiguous. This CDR3 is 11 amino acids long. V lost 10 bases and J 8 bases, leaving 9 bases between the germline ends. Per the germline V gene, CDR1 is MNHGY and CDR2 is SVAAGI. CDR3 bases: TGTGCCATGGGGAGGGATTCACCCCTCCACTTT. Translating it yields CAMGRDSPLHF.

The chain is built from TRBV7-2 and TRBJ2-1; 10 nucleotides line up with TRBD2. Germline V CDR1 and CDR2: SGHTA, FQGNSA. CDR3 length: 15 amino acids. V shed 5 bases, J shed 11 bases, and the junction held 12 bases outside the gene matches. The CDR3: CASSPGPSGRSQQFF. In DNA, the CDR3 is TGTGCCAGCAGCCCCGGTCCTAGCGGGAGAAGTCAGCAGTTCTTC. Using reference TRBV7-2 and TRBJ2-1 for the parts outside the CDR3, the full variable domain is GAGVSQSPSNKVTEKGKDVELRCDPISGHTALYWYRQSLGQGLEFLIYFQGNSAPDKSGLPSDRFSAERTGGSVSTLTIQRTQQEDSAVYLCASSPGPSGRSQQFFGPGTRLTVL.

This clone occurred once. The rearrangement uses TRBV27 and TRBJ1-2; D remains unclear. Trimming took 6 bases from V and 2 from J, leaving 16 bases between them. In germline, CDR1 is MNHEY, CDR2 SMNVEV (reference sequence). This CDR3 has 15 amino acids. The CDR3 loop reads CASSSVVSGNYGYTF. The CDR3 DNA reads TGTGCCAGCAGCTCAGTCGTTTCAGGCAACTATGGCTACACCTTC.

V and J are TRBV6-5 and TRBJ2-2; TRBD2 matches 10 bases. The CDR3 consists of 15 residues. The germline CDR1 and CDR2 sequences are MNHEY and SVGAGI. The CDR3 coding sequence is TGTGTTATTCGGACTAGCGGCACGAACACCGGGGAGCTGTTTTTT. It codes for CVIRTSGTNTGELFF.

J is TRBJ1-1 and V is TRBV13, with D possibly TRBD1 on 5 matching bases. CDR1 and CDR2 from the germline V gene are PRHDT and FYEKMQ (reference sequence). This CDR3 contains 14 residues. Trimming removed 4 bases from V and 7 bases from J, with 16 bases in between. In nucleotides, the CDR3 is TGTGCCAGCAGCTGGTCGGGGGGGAACGGTGAAGCTTTCTTT. Translation gives CASSWSGGNGEAFF.

The J gene is TRBJ1-6, the V gene TRBV11-2, with D possibly matching TRBD1 (5 bases). Germline CDR1 reads SGHAT; CDR2 reads FQNNGV. The length of the CDR3 is 13 residues. V was pared by 10 bases and J by 7 bases, with 14 bases between. CDR3 sequence (DNA): TGTGCCAAGACTAGGGGAAACAATTCACCCCTCCACTTT. Translated, it gives CAKTRGNNSPLHF.

The chain joins TRBV6-1 to TRBJ2-4, with TRBD1 identical over 12 bases. The CDR3 is made up of 18 amino acids. V was clipped by 2 bases and J by 1 base; unmatched bases: 6. The V gene's germline CDR1 is MNHNS and CDR2 SASEGT. The CDR3 coding sequence is TGTGCCAGCAGTGAATGGGGGACAGGGGGCGAGGCCAAAAACATTCAGTACTTC. Amino acids: CASSEWGTGGEAKNIQYF.

This clone was observed once. The rearrangement joins TRBV7-9 to TRBJ2-1, with TRBD1 matching 8 bases. This CDR3 has 15 residues. Germline V gene lookup returns CDR1 SEHNR and CDR2 FQNEAQ (reference sequence). With 5 bases clipped from V and 3 bases from J, the junction kept 6 bases outside the gene matches. The CDR3 DNA sequence: TGTGCCAGCAGCACGACAGGGGCCCTCTACAATGAGCAGTTCTTC. Protein product: CASSTTGALYNEQFF.

J is TRBJ1-6 and V is TRBV7-2; D gene ambiguous. The CDR3 has 14 amino acids. CDR1 SGHTA and CDR2 FQGNSA come from the germline V gene. Trimming pared 7 bases from V and 9 bases from J, leaving 16 bases between. The DNA for the CDR3 is TGTGCCAGCACCCATCCACGGGAGGGTTCACCCCTCCACTTT. It translates to CASTHPREGSPLHF.

The chain recombines TRBV6-5 with TRBJ2-7; 7 bases map to TRBD2. Germline V gives CDR1 MNHEY, CDR2 SVGAGI. V dropped 6 bases and J dropped 6; count of bases not matched to a gene: 5. This CDR3 region has 12 residues. The CDR3 region is CASSSGTTEQYF. In nucleotides, the CDR3 is TGTGCCAGCAGCTCTGGGACTACCGAGCAGTACTTC.

In nucleotides, the CDR3 is TGTGCCACGGGGACAGGGGCAACAGATACGCAGTATTTT. Encoded protein: CATGTGATDTQYF. The rearrangement uses TRBV24-1 and TRBJ2-3; 10 nucleotides line up with TRBD1. Germline trimming cut 10 bases from V and 3 bases from J; bases unmatched to any gene: 3. CDR1 KGHDR and CDR2 SFDVKD come from the germline V gene. This CDR3 region has 13 residues.

This chain links TRBV7-8 with TRBJ1-1; D uncertain. Germline assignment: CDR1 SGHVS and CDR2 FQNEAQ. The CDR3 totals 16 residues. With 5 bases removed from V and 0 bases from J, the gap between germline ends came to 16 bases. This CDR3 is CASSASGWNMNTEAFF. CDR3 sequence (DNA): TGTGCCAGCAGCGCTAGTGGATGGAACATGAACACTGAAGCTTTCTTT. The full variable domain, completed using reference TRBV7-8 and TRBJ1-1, is GAGVSQSPRYKVAKRGQDVALRCDPISGHVSLFWYQQALGQGPEFLTYFQNEAQLDKSGLPSDRFFAERPEGSVSTLKIQRTQQEDSAVYLCASSASGWNMNTEAFFGQGTRLTVV.

This clone was observed a single time. CDR3 DNA sequence: TGCGCCAGCAGCTTGTTGAGATACAATGAGCAGTTCTTC. This sequence encodes CASSLLRYNEQFF. The rearrangement links TRBV5-1 to TRBJ2-1, with D uncertain. Germline loops: CDR1 SGHRS, CDR2 YFSETQ. CDR3 size: 13 residues. V was cut by 1 base and J by 4 bases, with 6 bases left in between.

The genes are TRBV20-1 and TRBJ1-1, with D possibly being TRBD1 (6 bases). This CDR3 has 11 residues. Trimming took off 6 bases at V and 5 bases at J, with 10 bases between the two ends. Germline-derived CDR1 and CDR2 are DFQATT and SNEGSKA (reference sequence). The CDR3 protein is CSAAGATEAFF. The CDR3 nucleotides are TGCAGTGCGGCAGGGGCAACTGAAGCTTTCTTT.

This chain links TRBV6-5 with TRBJ2-5, with 12 bases aligning to TRBD2. This CDR3 is 15 amino acids long. V was pared by 2 bases and J by 4 bases, with 2 bases of the junction left unmatched. Germline V gene sequence: CDR1 MNHEY, CDR2 SVGAGI. As DNA, the CDR3 is TGTGCCAGCAGTTACAGGGGACTAGCGGGAGAGACCCAGTACTTC. Its translation is CASSYRGLAGETQYF.

The gene calls are TRBV5-1 and TRBJ2-7; a possible D gene is TRBD2 (5 bases). The CDR3 runs to 14 residues. Germline-derived CDR1 and CDR2 are SGHRS and YFSETQ. Between the trimmed V and J ends, which lost 4 bases and 2 bases, there was a span of 13 bases. Here the CDR3 DNA reads TGCGCCAGCAGCAGGCGAGAGGGCCCCTACGAGCAGTACTTC. Translation gives CASSRREGPYEQYF.

This clone was seen a single time. J is TRBJ1-5 and V is TRBV7-8; the D is unclear. CDR3 length: 14 amino acids. V lost 4 bases to trimming and J lost 4 bases, with 11 bases between them. CDR1 SGHVS and CDR2 FQNEAQ come from the germline V gene. The CDR3 is CASSSGLVNQPQHF. Written as DNA, the CDR3 is TGTGCCAGCAGCTCCGGACTGGTAAATCAGCCCCAGCATTTT.

The chain uses TRBV5-6 and TRBJ1-6; D gene ambiguous. V was cut by 7 bases and J by 0 bases, with 11 bases left in between. The CDR3 consists of 15 residues. The germline CDR1 and CDR2 sequences are SGHDT and YYEEEE. CDR3 protein: CASFLWASYNSPLHF. The CDR3 nucleotides read TGTGCCAGCTTCCTATGGGCCTCCTATAATTCACCCCTCCACTTT. Filled out from reference TRBV5-6 and TRBJ1-6, the complete variable domain reads DAGVTQSPTHLIKTRGQQVTLRCSPKSGHDTVSWYQQALGQGPQFIFQYYEEEERQRGNFPDRFSGHQFPNYSSELNVNALLLGDSALYLCASFLWASYNSPLHFGNGTRLTVT.

This rearrangement joins TRBV19 to TRBJ1-1; D uncertain. The V and J ends lost 4 bases and 7 bases respectively, with 13 bases between them. This CDR3 has 13 residues. Germline assignment: CDR1 LNHDA and CDR2 SQIVND (reference sequence). In DNA, the CDR3 is TGTGCCAGTAGTAGATCAGCTACAGTTGAAGCTTTCTTT. Translated, it gives CASSRSATVEAFF.

The chain has TRBV6-1 and TRBJ2-5; 7 bases are a match to TRBD1. Germline values: CDR1 MNHNS, CDR2 SASEGT. The CDR3 is made up of 16 amino acids. With 3 bases clipped from V and 0 bases from J, the junction kept 7 bases outside the gene matches. This CDR3 reads CASSDGNRGYQETQYF. CDR3 nucleotides: TGTGCCAGCAGTGATGGTAACAGGGGCTACCAAGAGACCCAGTACTTC.

This clone was detected only a few times. The V gene is TRBV7-9, the J gene TRBJ1-2; D is unresolved. Trimming stripped 1 base from V and 4 bases from J, with 10 bases between. Per germline, CDR1 SEHNR and CDR2 FQNEAQ (reference sequence). The CDR3 sequence is 14 residues long. The CDR3 region is CASSLGAGSYGYTF. The CDR3 nucleotides are TGTGCCAGCAGCTTAGGGGCGGGGAGCTATGGCTACACCTTC.